The 17 T cell receptor beta chains given below trace back to one sample, sequenced in a study of blood T cells in healthy people across ages. A J-beta primer mix and a sample-barcoded 5' primer were used in a second PCR of roughly 6 to 12 cycles. TCRdb re-derived calls from the 5' RACE reads in MiXCR, one entry per CDR3 protein. Of 750,000 to 950,000 distinct CDR3 sequences in the sample, about 28% were seen once. The same specimen was also included in a second study, on T cells of mothers and their children.

Sample: blood. The receptors originated from a woman in her thirties or forties in good health.

Regarding this clonotype: Compared with germline, one end of the junction differs, possibly owing to a read error. This chain connects TRBV7-2 to TRBJ1-2, with TRBD1 as a possible D gene (6 bases). CDR3 length: 14 residues. The germline V gene has CDR1 SGHTA and CDR2 FQGNSA. Here the CDR3 reads CVSSSMDRNYGYTF. The CDR3 coding sequence is TGTGTCAGCAGCTCAATGGACAGAAACTATGGCTACACCTTC.

This clonotype was counted at least ten times. The CDR3 DNA reads TGCGCCACCACGGTAGAGGGGTCCTACGAGCAGTACTTC. Translated, it gives CATTVEGSYEQYF. The rearrangement joins TRBV5-1 to TRBJ2-7, with D perhaps TRBD1 or TRBD2 (5 bases each). CDR1 and CDR2 from the germline V gene are SGHRS and YFSETQ. The length of the CDR3 is 13 residues. The V gene lost 9 bases and the J gene lost 1 base, with 14 bases spanning the gap.

This clonotype showed up many times. This chain links TRBV20-1 with TRBJ1-2; D perhaps matches TRBD1 (5 bases). This CDR3 spans 14 amino acids. Trimming cost V 4 bases and J 0 bases, with 12 bases left between them. The germline gives CDR1 DFQATT, CDR2 SNEGSKA (reference sequence). This chain's CDR3 is CSATGLTANYGYTF. The CDR3 DNA follows: TGCAGTGCTACGGGACTGACGGCTAACTATGGCTACACCTTC.

This clonotype was detected only a few times. The chain uses TRBV15 and TRBJ2-7, with TRBD2 as a possible D gene (6 bases). There are 15 residues in the CDR3. V lost 5 bases and J 7 bases, leaving 21 bases between the germline ends. Germline-derived CDR1 and CDR2 are LNHNV and YYDKDF (reference sequence). CDR3 sequence: CATSPGGSPYNEQYF. CDR3 in DNA: TGTGCCACCAGCCCCGGGGGTTCTCCCTACAATGAGCAGTACTTC.

The chain employs TRBV11-2 and TRBJ1-2; 7 bases fit TRBD1. The CDR3 consists of 14 residues. Per the germline V gene, CDR1 is SGHAT and CDR2 is FQNNGV. The V and J ends lost 4 bases and 8 bases, in that order; junction bases with no gene match: 10. Here the CDR3 reads CASSSQTGWGGYTF. The CDR3, as DNA: TGTGCCAGCAGCTCCCAGACAGGGTGGGGCGGCTACACCTTC.

This clonotype turned up a few times. The V call is TRBV20-1, the J call TRBJ1-5; no reliable D call. CDR3 length: 12 residues. The germline V gene encodes CDR1 DFQATT and CDR2 SNEGSKA (reference sequence). The ends were cut back, 6 bases at V and 0 bases at J, with 6 bases in the middle. The CDR3 protein is CSATDSNQPQHF. As DNA, the CDR3 is TGCAGTGCCACGGATAGCAATCAGCCCCAGCATTTT.

This clonotype was detected many times. The chain employs TRBV6-5 and TRBJ2-7; 8 nucleotides match TRBD2. CDR1 is MNHEY and CDR2 is SVGAGI in the germline V gene. The CDR3 length is 14 residues. V was pared by 2 bases and J by 4 bases, with 4 bases of the junction left unmatched. The CDR3 here is CASSYRGGAYEQYF. CDR3 DNA sequence: TGTGCCAGCAGTTACCGGGGGGGGGCGTACGAGCAGTACTTC.

This clonotype was seen only a few times. The chain has TRBV28 and TRBJ2-1; 13 nucleotides match TRBD2. With V trimmed by 8 bases and J by 8 bases, 9 bases remained unmatched. The germline gives CDR1 MDHEN, CDR2 SYDVKM. CDR3 size: 15 residues. The CDR3: CASYEGLAGSHEQFF. The CDR3 nucleotides are TGTGCCAGCTATGAGGGACTAGCGGGGTCCCATGAGCAGTTCTTC.

This clonotype was observed a few times. The chain employs TRBV20-1 and TRBJ1-4, with a tentative D call TRBD1 (5 bases). CDR3 length equals 14 residues. Germline loops: CDR1 DFQATT, CDR2 SNEGSKA (reference sequence). The V end was cut by 0 bases, the J end by 6 bases, with 11 bases between. This CDR3 is CSARDYRHYEKLFF. CDR3 nucleotide sequence: TGCAGTGCTAGAGATTACAGGCATTATGAAAAACTGTTTTTT.

CDR3 residues: CASSLVSSGNHEQYF. CDR3 nucleotides: TGTGCCAGCAGCTTGGTGTCTAGCGGGAACCACGAGCAGTACTTC. This chain links TRBV7-2 with TRBJ2-4; 9 bases match TRBD2. The J call is in doubt because the DNA end fits TRBJ2-7 better. Per the germline V gene, CDR1 is SGHTA and CDR2 is FQGNSA. This CDR3 contains 15 residues.

V is TRBV12-3 or TRBV12-4 and J is TRBJ1-2; 9 positions agree with TRBD1. V shed 4 bases and J 3 bases; nucleotides not matched to a gene: 6. CDR3 length: 15 residues. CDR3 coding DNA: TGTGCCAGCAGTTCCCCGGACAGGGGATACTATGGCTACACCTTC. Residues: CASSSPDRGYYGYTF.

The chain recombines TRBV18 with TRBJ2-4, with TRBD1 identical over 10 bases. With 3 bases clipped from V and 13 bases from J, the junction kept 12 bases outside the gene matches. This CDR3 has 15 amino acids. Germline V gene sequence: CDR1 KGHSH, CDR2 LQKENI. The DNA for the CDR3 is TGTGCCAGCTCACCGGAGAGGACAGGGGGGAAAGAGCAGTACTTC. Translated: CASSPERTGGKEQYF.

This clonotype was seen repeatedly, ten times or more. This rearrangement joins TRBV20-1 to TRBJ1-5, with 11 nucleotides matching TRBD1. The CDR3 contains 15 residues. V shed 1 base, J shed 7 bases, and the junction held 6 bases outside the gene matches. Per the germline V gene, CDR1 is DFQATT and CDR2 is SNEGSKA (reference sequence). In DNA form, the CDR3 reads TGCAGTGCTAGAGGTGGACAGGGGGCGAAACAGCCCCAGCATTTT. It yields the protein CSARGGQGAKQPQHF.

V is TRBV27 and J is TRBJ1-1; the match to TRBD1 covers 9 bases. The CDR3 has 15 residues. Trimming took 6 bases from V and 4 from J; bases not matched to a gene: 9. Germline V CDR1 and CDR2: MNHEY, SMNVEV (reference sequence). The CDR3 loop reads CASSATGGRGTEAFF. The CDR3 DNA follows: TGTGCCAGCAGCGCCACAGGGGGCCGGGGCACTGAAGCTTTCTTT.

This chain uses TRBV24-1 with TRBJ2-7; D remains ambiguous. The V gene lost 5 bases and the J gene lost 5 bases, with 6 bases spanning the gap. CDR3 length: 11 amino acids. Germline lookup yields CDR1 KGHDR and CDR2 SFDVKD. CDR3 loop: CATSAKDEQYF. CDR3 sequence (DNA): TGTGCCACCAGTGCCAAAGACGAGCAGTACTTC.

The rearrangement links TRBV18 to TRBJ2-5; TRBD1 matches at 9 bases. CDR3 length: 16 amino acids. Looked up from germline, CDR1 is KGHSH and CDR2 is LQKENI. V was pared by 1 base and J by 5 bases, with 8 bases of the junction left unmatched. The DNA of the CDR3 is TGTGCCAGCTCACCACGGGACAGGGCATCGCAGGAGACCCAGTACTTC. This codes for CASSPRDRASQETQYF.

The rearrangement joins TRBV27 to TRBJ2-7, with D possibly TRBD1 on 6 matching bases. The CDR3 consists of 15 residues. The V gene lost 4 bases and the J gene lost 0 bases, with 13 bases spanning the gap. Germline CDR1 reads MNHEY; CDR2 reads SMNVEV (reference sequence). The CDR3: CASSYRVLGSYEQYF. The CDR3 DNA follows: TGTGCCAGCAGTTACAGGGTACTGGGCTCCTACGAGCAGTACTTC.